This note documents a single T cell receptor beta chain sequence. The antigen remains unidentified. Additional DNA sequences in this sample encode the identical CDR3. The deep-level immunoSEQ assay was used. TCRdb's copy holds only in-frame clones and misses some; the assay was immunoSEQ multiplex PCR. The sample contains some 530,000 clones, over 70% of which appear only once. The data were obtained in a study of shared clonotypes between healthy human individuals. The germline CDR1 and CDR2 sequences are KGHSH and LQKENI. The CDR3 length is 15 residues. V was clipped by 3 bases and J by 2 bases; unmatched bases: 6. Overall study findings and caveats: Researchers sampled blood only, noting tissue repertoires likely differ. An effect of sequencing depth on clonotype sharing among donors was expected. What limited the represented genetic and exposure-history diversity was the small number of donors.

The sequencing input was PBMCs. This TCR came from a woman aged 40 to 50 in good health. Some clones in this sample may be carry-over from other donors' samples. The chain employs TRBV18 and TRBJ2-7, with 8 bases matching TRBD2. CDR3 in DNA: TGTGCCAGCTCACCCGGCACTAGCGGAACCTACGAGCAGTACTTC. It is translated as CASSPGTSGTYEQYF.